A selection of T cell receptor beta chains follows, all from one sample in a study of regulatory T cells in long-lasting Graves disease. One entry per CDR3 protein, called by TCRdb with MiXCR from the multiplex PCR reads. The repertoire holds about 310,000 distinct CDR3 sequences, about 20% seen once, with approximately 35% in the top ten. The source was peripheral blood mononuclear cells (PBMCs), collected at new diagnosis, from a patient treated with antithyroid drugs. All receptors derive from a female donor with Graves disease. Both conserved end residues are part of each CDR3. Fields, in order: D gene, V gene, CDR3 length, clone size, J gene, CDR3 DNA, CDR3 protein. A D gene is named only where the DNA matches it firmly. Size is stated for part of the rows, as once, few or many counts, or as a class when the clone is expanded.

d_call: TRBD2
v_call: TRBV20-1
cdr3_length: 13
clone_size: -
j_call: TRBJ2-3
cdr3_nt: TGCAGTGCCCAGGGACTAGCGGGAGAATCGCAGTATTTT
cdr3_aa: CSAQGLAGESQYF

d_call: -
v_call: TRBV6-1
cdr3_length: 15
clone_size: many
j_call: TRBJ2-6
cdr3_nt: TGTGCCAGCAGAACGAGAAGCTCTGGGGCCAACGTCCTGACTTTC
cdr3_aa: CASRTRSSGANVLTF

d_call: -
v_call: TRBV27
cdr3_length: 13
clone_size: many
j_call: TRBJ2-1
cdr3_nt: TGTGCCAGCAGTTTAATTCTAGGCTATGAGCAGTTCTTC
cdr3_aa: CASSLILGYEQFF

d_call: -
v_call: TRBV28
cdr3_length: 13
clone_size: many
j_call: TRBJ2-7
cdr3_nt: TGTGCCAGCAGTTATGACCCTTCCTACGAGCAGTACTTC
cdr3_aa: CASSYDPSYEQYF

d_call: TRBD1
v_call: TRBV2
cdr3_length: 15
clone_size: many
j_call: TRBJ1-3
cdr3_nt: TGTGCCAGCAGCATAGGACAGGGGTCTGGAAACACCATATATTTT
cdr3_aa: CASSIGQGSGNTIYF

d_call: -
v_call: TRBV6-2/TRBV6-3
cdr3_length: 13
clone_size: -
j_call: TRBJ2-7
cdr3_nt: TGTGCCAGCAGCGTAAACAGGGTTTACGAGCAGTACTTC
cdr3_aa: CASSVNRVYEQYF

d_call: -
v_call: TRBV6-1
cdr3_length: 14
clone_size: many
j_call: TRBJ2-2
cdr3_nt: TGTGCCAGCAGTGAAGGGACGGACACCGGGGAGCTGTTTTTT
cdr3_aa: CASSEGTDTGELFF

d_call: TRBD2
v_call: TRBV12-3/TRBV12-4
cdr3_length: 13
clone_size: many
j_call: TRBJ2-1
cdr3_nt: TGTGCCAGCACTAGCGGGGTAAACAATGAGCAGTTCTTC
cdr3_aa: CASTSGVNNEQFF

d_call: TRBD1
v_call: TRBV6-5
cdr3_length: 14
clone_size: -
j_call: TRBJ2-1
cdr3_nt: TGTGCCAGCAGTTCGGGACAGGGTCTAGATGAGCAGTTCTTC
cdr3_aa: CASSSGQGLDEQFF

d_call: -
v_call: TRBV7-6
cdr3_length: 12
clone_size: many
j_call: TRBJ2-2
cdr3_nt: TGTGCCAGCACCATCAACACCGGGGAGCTGTTTTTT
cdr3_aa: CASTINTGELFF

d_call: TRBD1
v_call: TRBV29-1
cdr3_length: 14
clone_size: -
j_call: TRBJ1-1
cdr3_nt: TGCAGCGTCGTGACAGGGGAAACCGGCACTGAAGCTTTCTTT
cdr3_aa: CSVVTGETGTEAFF

d_call: -
v_call: TRBV4-2
cdr3_length: 13
clone_size: few
j_call: TRBJ1-6
cdr3_nt: TGTGCCAGCAGCGAACGGGAGAATTCACCCCTCCACTTT
cdr3_aa: CASSERENSPLHF

d_call: -
v_call: TRBV30
cdr3_length: 13
clone_size: many
j_call: TRBJ1-2
cdr3_nt: TGTGCCTGGAGTGTACTTTGGCAGTCGGGCTACACCTTC
cdr3_aa: CAWSVLWQSGYTF

d_call: -
v_call: TRBV19
cdr3_length: 13
clone_size: -
j_call: TRBJ1-6
cdr3_nt: TGTGCCAGTAGTATGGAGGATAATTCACCCCTCCACTTT
cdr3_aa: CASSMEDNSPLHF

d_call: -
v_call: TRBV7-9
cdr3_length: 14
clone_size: many
j_call: TRBJ2-5
cdr3_nt: TGTGCCAGCAGCGCCCGGGACTTTCAAGAGACCCAGTACTTC
cdr3_aa: CASSARDFQETQYF

d_call: -
v_call: TRBV27
cdr3_length: 17
clone_size: many
j_call: TRBJ1-6
cdr3_nt: TGTGCCAGCAGGCAGCTCCCAGGGAGGTCCTATAATTCACCCCTCCACTTT
cdr3_aa: CASRQLPGRSYNSPLHF

d_call: -
v_call: TRBV5-1
cdr3_length: 17
clone_size: many
j_call: TRBJ2-3
cdr3_nt: TGCGCCAGCAGCTTGGTGGGCAGCCGTCTTGCCGTTAATACGCAGTATTTT
cdr3_aa: CASSLVGSRLAVNTQYF

d_call: TRBD2
v_call: TRBV20-1
cdr3_length: 12
clone_size: many
j_call: TRBJ2-3
cdr3_nt: TGCAGTGCTGTCGTAGCGGGAGAGACGCAGTATTTT
cdr3_aa: CSAVVAGETQYF

d_call: TRBD1
v_call: TRBV24-1
cdr3_length: 16
clone_size: -
j_call: TRBJ2-3
cdr3_nt: TGTGCCACCAGAGCCCCCGGGACAGGGAACACAGATACGCAGTATTTT
cdr3_aa: CATRAPGTGNTDTQYF

d_call: TRBD2
v_call: TRBV9
cdr3_length: 14
clone_size: once
j_call: TRBJ2-5
cdr3_nt: TGTGCCAGCAGCGTAGCGGGAGGAACTGAGACCCAGTACTTC
cdr3_aa: CASSVAGGTETQYF

d_call: -
v_call: TRBV12-3/TRBV12-4
cdr3_length: 12
clone_size: many
j_call: TRBJ2-1
cdr3_nt: TGTGCCAGCCTCGGTGCTTTTAATGAGCAGTTCTTC
cdr3_aa: CASLGAFNEQFF

d_call: -
v_call: TRBV3-1
cdr3_length: 15
clone_size: many
j_call: TRBJ2-3
cdr3_nt: TGTGCCAGCAGCCCAGACAGGGACTACTCAGATACGCAGTATTTT
cdr3_aa: CASSPDRDYSDTQYF

d_call: TRBD2
v_call: TRBV20-1
cdr3_length: 13
clone_size: few
j_call: TRBJ2-7
cdr3_nt: TGCAGTGCCCAGACTAGCGGGAGCTACGAGCAGTACTTC
cdr3_aa: CSAQTSGSYEQYF

d_call: -
v_call: TRBV6-1
cdr3_length: 13
clone_size: many
j_call: TRBJ2-7
cdr3_nt: TGTGCCAGCGGGTGGGGCCCAAACTACGAGCAGTACTTC
cdr3_aa: CASGWGPNYEQYF

d_call: -
v_call: TRBV11-3
cdr3_length: 13
clone_size: -
j_call: TRBJ2-1
cdr3_nt: TGTGCCAGCAGCCAAGAGTCTTGGGGTGAGCAGTTCTTC
cdr3_aa: CASSQESWGEQFF